One sample yielded the 4 T cell receptor beta chains listed below, sequenced in a study of blood T cell repertoires in COVID-19. TCRdb keeps only in-frame clones here, not all; method: immunoSEQ multiplex PCR. The table records about 460,000 clones, about nine tenths of them present only once. The sample comprised PBMCs or T cells enriched from blood (not recorded which). These receptor sequences come from a woman aged 60-75 years who had recovered from COVID-19.

The chain couples TRBV20-1 to TRBJ2-3; D is undetermined. The CDR3 has 10 amino acids. Per germline, CDR1 DFQATT and CDR2 SNEGSKA (reference sequence). The ends were cut back, 3 bases at V and 6 bases at J, with 4 bases in the middle. This chain's CDR3 is CSARSDTQYF. The CDR3 DNA sequence: TGCAGTGCTAGGTCTGATACGCAGTATTTT.

The chain employs TRBV10-3 and TRBJ1-6, with 8 positions matching TRBD1. J lost 7 bases, V lost 4 bases, and 3 bases had no gene match. Germline CDR1 is ENHRY and CDR2 is SYGVKD. The CDR3 covers 14 residues. CDR3 amino acids: CAISGTGTNSPLHF. The CDR3 DNA sequence: TGTGCCATCAGTGGGACAGGGACAAATTCACCCCTCCACTTT.

The chain joins TRBV6-5 to TRBJ1-2; no clear D. This CDR3 contains 11 residues. From germline, CDR1 is MNHEY and CDR2 SVGAGI. Trimming took off 6 bases at V and 7 bases at J, with 9 bases between the two ends. This chain's CDR3 is CASRGLLGYTF. The CDR3 DNA reads TGTGCCAGCAGGGGCCTCCTTGGCTACACCTTC.

J is TRBJ1-2 and V is TRBV29-1; D perhaps matches TRBD1 (6 bases). V was trimmed by 4 bases and J by 4 bases, leaving 10 bases between them. The CDR3 spans 12 residues. CDR1 and CDR2 from the germline V gene are SQVTM and ANQGSEA. CDR3 in amino acids: CSVGGGPYGYTF. CDR3 coding DNA: TGCAGCGTTGGGGGGGGCCCCTATGGCTACACCTTC.